This T cell receptor (beta chain) was obtained from a study of cytomegalovirus exposure and HLA in healthy donors. About this clone itself: Its antigen remains unidentified.

Study-wide findings and caveats: Most TCR sequences proved rare, with some public TCRs found in many donors.

With V trimmed by 9 bases and J by 4 bases, 7 bases remained unmatched. The CDR3 consists of 14 residues. Germline assignment: CDR1 MDHEN and CDR2 SYDVKM. Assay: immunoSEQ multiplex PCR; the TCRdb copy retains only in-frame clones and omits some. The table has roughly 200,000 clones, roughly 86% seen once. The clonotype originates from a man aged 25 to 40 in good health and CMV-seropositive. Material for sequencing was PBMCs. This chain connects TRBV28 to TRBJ2-1, with 9 bases that match TRBD2. CDR3 in amino acids: CASLRGGSYNEQFF. The CDR3, as DNA: TGTGCCAGTTTGCGGGGGGGGTCGTACAATGAGCAGTTCTTC.